The 31 T cell receptor beta chains below all came from one sample that was sequenced in a study of T-cell reconstitution after alpha-beta-depleted transplantation in children (dated by TCRdb to 2016 to 2018). This sample's treatment or condition label indicates: allogeneic hematopoietic cell transplantation with graft depleted of TCRalphabeta T cells and CD19 B cells. The library was generated by PCR. Reads for this sample came from an Illumina HiSeq 2500. TCR libraries were prepared with molecular barcoding, using unique molecular identifiers to normalize TCRbeta repertoire quantification. TCRdb cleaned the public reads at Q25 with fastp, built clones with MiXCR and kept in-frame beta chains. Here each entry gathers all rows of one CDR3 protein and keeps the most common genes and DNA. Within this sample are some 840,000 distinct CDR3 sequences, with 16% of them counted one time only. The ten largest account for approximately 4.5% of the sample.

The sequencing here drew on PBMCs, mostly from graft donor cells, taken 360 days after TCRalphabeta/CD19-depleted stem cell transplant. Receptors originate from a male patient younger than 18 who had a stem cell transplant for acute lymphoblastic leukemia, so the T cells may come from the graft donor.

This chain joins TRBV4-1 and TRBJ2-7, with no clear D. The CDR3 is 15 residues long. V was clipped by 3 bases and J by 1 base, with 13 bases between them. Looked up from germline, CDR1 is MGHRA and CDR2 is YSYEKL. This chain's CDR3 is CASSQVLVTSYEQYF. The CDR3 DNA reads as TGCGCCAGCAGCCAGGTGCTAGTGACTTCCTACGAGCAGTACTTC.

The chain links TRBV20-1 to TRBJ2-2; a weak D match, TRBD2 (5 bases). This CDR3 region has 12 residues. Deletions cut 4 bases from V and 8 bases from J, with 11 bases between. Germline V gene sequence: CDR1 DFQATT, CDR2 SNEGSKA (reference sequence). CDR3 sequence (DNA): TGCAGTGCTACAGAACTAGTTGGGGAGCTGTTTTTT. Amino acids: CSATELVGELFF.

The J gene is TRBJ2-2, the V gene TRBV15; D uncertain. This CDR3 is built from 15 residues. V was clipped by 0 bases and J by 6 bases, with 11 bases between them. Germline-derived CDR1 and CDR2 are LNHNV and YYDKDF (reference sequence). The CDR3: CATSRDGGRPGELFF. CDR3 sequence (DNA): TGTGCCACCAGCAGAGATGGTGGAAGGCCCGGGGAGCTGTTTTTT.

This clonotype has more than one count but fewer than ten. The J gene is TRBJ1-5, the V gene TRBV5-1, with D unresolved. The germline V gene encodes CDR1 SGHRS and CDR2 YFSETQ. The CDR3 is made up of 13 amino acids. The germline V and J ends were trimmed by 0 bases and 6 bases, with 7 bases remaining between them. CDR3 region: CASSLADGQPQHF. For the CDR3, the DNA is TGCGCCAGCAGCTTGGCCGACGGTCAGCCCCAGCATTTT.

This chain joins TRBV5-1 and TRBJ2-3; tentatively, D is TRBD1 or TRBD2 (5 bases each). Trimming left V 1 base short and J 6 bases short, with 12 bases between. The CDR3 spans 14 residues. Germline V gene sequence: CDR1 SGHRS, CDR2 YFSETQ. CDR3 in DNA: TGCGCCAGCAGCTTGATCGGGACCCGCGATACGCAGTATTTT. Translated: CASSLIGTRDTQYF.

The V gene is TRBV12-3 or TRBV12-4, the J gene TRBJ1-4, with D unresolved. Trimming took off 7 bases at V and 2 bases at J, with 8 bases between the two ends. The CDR3 sequence is 13 residues long. CDR3 bases: TGTGCCAGCAAGACATTTACTAATGAAAAACTGTTTTTT. The encoded protein is CASKTFTNEKLFF.

This clonotype occurred many times. J is TRBJ1-1 and V is TRBV6-5; no definite D call. Germline V gene sequence: CDR1 MNHEY, CDR2 SVGAGI. Trimming stripped 0 bases from V and 0 bases from J, with 8 bases between. The CDR3 loop spans 15 amino acids. The CDR3 is CASSYSRQLNTEAFF. The CDR3 nucleotides read TGTGCCAGCAGTTACTCGAGGCAGCTGAACACTGAAGCTTTCTTT.

The V gene is TRBV6-1, the J gene TRBJ2-7; the D is unclear. This CDR3 has 13 amino acids. Trimming cost V 5 bases and J 7 bases, with 15 bases left between them. The germline gives CDR1 MNHNS, CDR2 SASEGT. This chain's CDR3 is CASSLHSLGEQYF. The CDR3, as DNA: TGTGCCAGCAGTCTCCATTCGCTGGGGGAGCAGTACTTC.

This chain links TRBV5-1 with TRBJ1-1, with 7 positions matching TRBD1. Germline assignment: CDR1 SGHRS and CDR2 YFSETQ. V was clipped by 4 bases and J by 1 base; unmatched bases: 7. The length of the CDR3 is 15 residues. The CDR3 loop is CASSEYTGANTEAFF. The CDR3, as DNA: TGCGCCAGCAGCGAATACACAGGGGCGAACACTGAAGCTTTCTTT.

This chain links TRBV7-6 with TRBJ2-1, with 12 nucleotides matching TRBD2. Losses at the gene ends were 3 bases for V and 4 bases for J; bases not matched to a gene: 7. This CDR3 comprises 17 residues. Germline values: CDR1 SGHVS, CDR2 FNYEAQ. For the CDR3, the DNA is TGTGCCAGCAGCTTTGAGACTAGCGGGAGTACGTACAATGAGCAGTTCTTC. It codes for CASSFETSGSTYNEQFF. The complete variable domain, with remaining parts taken from reference TRBV7-6 and TRBJ2-1, reads GAGVSQSPRYKVTKRGQDVALRCDPISGHVSLYWYRQALGQGPEFLTYFNYEAQQDKSGLPNDRFSAERPEGSISTLTIQRTEQRDSAMYRCASSFETSGSTYNEQFFGPGTRLTVL.

The chain joins TRBV2 to TRBJ2-1; 10 bases agree with TRBD1. Germline CDR1 reads SNHLY; CDR2 reads FYNNEI. CDR3 length: 15 residues. Trimming took 10 bases from V and 4 from J; bases not matched to a gene: 10. The CDR3 DNA reads as TGTGCCACCAGAGTAGACAGGGGGCCGTACAATGAGCAGTTCTTC. It encodes CATRVDRGPYNEQFF.

In this sample, this clonotype turned up a few times. The genes are TRBV21-1 and TRBJ2-7; TRBD2 is taken as the D call from the table, unchecked against the DNA. TRBV21-1 is labeled a pseudogene. The length of the CDR3 is 16 residues. CDR3 loop: CASRRSGRESSYEQYF. The CDR3 DNA reads TGTGCCAGCAGACGTAGCGGGAGGGAAAGCTCCTACGAGCAGTACTTC.

This clonotype turned up a few times. This rearrangement joins TRBV10-3 to TRBJ1-2; D unclear. The V gene lost 8 bases and the J gene lost 3 bases, with 13 bases spanning the gap. The CDR3 is made up of 13 amino acids. Germline V gene data show CDR1 as ENHRY and CDR2 as SYGVKD. The CDR3 region has the DNA TGTGCCATCCGGGGAGGTGGGGACTATGGCTACACCTTC. Its protein is CAIRGGGDYGYTF.

In this sample, this clonotype turned up once. The junction differs from germline at one of its ends, possibly a read error. This sequence joins TRBV3-1 and TRBJ2-4, with TRBD2 matching over 13 bases. The CDR3 consists of 19 residues. Germline V gene sequence: CDR1 LGHDT, CDR2 YNNKEL (reference sequence). The DNA of the CDR3 is TGTACCAGCTGTTTCCGCAGACTAGCGGGAGGTAAAACCAAAAACATTCAGTACTTC. It specifies CTSCFRRLAGGKTKNIQYF.

This clonotype was seen ten or more times. This rearrangement joins TRBV12-3 or TRBV12-4 to TRBJ2-1; D is perhaps TRBD2 (6 bases). V lost 3 bases and J lost 7, with 7 bases in between. The CDR3 has 12 residues. In nucleotides, the CDR3 is TGTGCCAGCAGTTTCCGGGGGAATGAGCAGTTCTTC. It codes for CASSFRGNEQFF.

This clonotype was found many times. V and J are TRBV11-2 and TRBJ2-7, with D hard to call. CDR1 is SGHAT, CDR2 FQNNGV, per germline. Trimming took off 0 bases at V and 0 bases at J, with 9 bases between the two ends. CDR3 length equals 15 residues. CDR3 protein: CASSLEGVSSYEQYF. The CDR3 coding sequence is TGTGCCAGCAGCTTAGAAGGCGTAAGCTCCTACGAGCAGTACTTC.

This clonotype was detected a few times. The chain has TRBV6-1 and TRBJ2-3; weak D call: TRBD1 (6 bases). CDR1 and CDR2 (germline): MNHNS, SASEGT. Trimming cost V 7 bases and J 4 bases, with 15 bases left between them. The CDR3 spans 14 residues. The CDR3 here is CASTGRGWADTQYF. DNA for the CDR3: TGTGCCAGCACGGGCAGGGGTTGGGCAGATACGCAGTATTTT.

This clonotype was detected ten times or more. V usage is TRBV7-9 and J usage is TRBJ2-3; D tentatively fits TRBD1 or TRBD2 (5 bases each). Germline CDR1 is SEHNR and CDR2 is FQNEAQ (reference sequence). V was shortened by 2 bases and J by 8 bases, with 11 bases between the two germline ends. The CDR3 extends over 13 amino acids. The CDR3 reads CASSLLTGGTQYF. CDR3 in DNA: TGTGCCAGCAGCTTACTTACAGGAGGTACGCAGTATTTT.

The chain uses TRBV7-9 and TRBJ2-1; D remains unclear. The V gene lost 5 bases and the J gene lost 10 bases, with 12 bases spanning the gap. The CDR3 runs 12 residues. Germline loops: CDR1 SEHNR, CDR2 FQNEAQ (reference sequence). The CDR3 DNA is TGTGCCAGCAGCACCCCCTATGGAGAGCAGTTCTTC. This codes for CASSTPYGEQFF.

In its sample, this clonotype was seen a few times. The chain links TRBV5-1 to TRBJ1-1; D remains ambiguous. Germline values: CDR1 SGHRS, CDR2 YFSETQ. Deletions cut 1 base from V and 1 base from J, with 8 bases between. The CDR3 has 14 amino acids. The CDR3 sequence is CASSLLAKNTEAFF. The CDR3 nucleotides are TGCGCCAGCAGCTTGCTGGCGAAGAACACTGAAGCTTTCTTT.

In this sample, this clonotype turned up a few times. The V gene is TRBV5-5, the J gene TRBJ2-7; D is possibly TRBD2 (6 bases). V was pared by 3 bases and J by 4 bases, with 11 bases between. CDR1 and CDR2 (germline): SGHKS, YYEKEE (reference sequence). The CDR3 totals 13 residues. CDR3 in amino acids: CASSSLASYEQYF. The CDR3 coding sequence is TGTGCCAGCAGCTCTCTAGCGTCTTACGAGCAGTACTTC.

V and J are TRBV20-1 and TRBJ2-7; tentative D call: TRBD1 (6 bases). V was pared by 3 bases and J by 3 bases, with 15 bases between. CDR1 and CDR2 from the germline V gene are DFQATT and SNEGSKA (reference sequence). This CDR3 has 14 amino acids. The DNA of the CDR3 is TGCAGTGCTAGGGAGATCCGAGGGGGCTACGAGCAGTACTTC. Translated, it gives CSAREIRGGYEQYF.

This clonotype was found a few times. The V and J genes are TRBV12-3 or TRBV12-4 and TRBJ2-2, with 7 bases aligning to TRBD2. This CDR3 spans 17 amino acids. The ends lost 1 base at V and 2 bases at J; junction bases unmatched: 7. The CDR3 DNA is TGTGCCAGCAGTTTAGGCCCTAGCGGAACAAACACCGGGGAGCTGTTTTTT. Its translation is CASSLGPSGTNTGELFF.

The chain uses TRBV5-1 and TRBJ2-1, with no clear D. The CDR3 is made up of 12 amino acids. Germline assignment: CDR1 SGHRS and CDR2 YFSETQ. Between the trimmed V and J ends, which lost 4 bases and 6 bases, there was a span of 8 bases. The CDR3 bases are TGCGCCAGCAGCCGCAGTCTCAATGAGCAGTTCTTC. Translated, it gives CASSRSLNEQFF.

The chain employs TRBV7-6 and TRBJ2-7; no clear D. CDR3 length: 14 residues. Per germline, CDR1 SGHVS and CDR2 FNYEAQ. Between the trimmed V and J ends, which lost 5 bases and 0 bases, there was a span of 11 bases. The CDR3 here is CASSPGRTSYEQYF. CDR3 DNA sequence: TGTGCCAGCAGCCCCGGACGGACCTCCTACGAGCAGTACTTC. Full variable domain (remainder filled in from reference TRBV7-6 and TRBJ2-7): GAGVSQSPRYKVTKRGQDVALRCDPISGHVSLYWYRQALGQGPEFLTYFNYEAQQDKSGLPNDRFSAERPEGSISTLTIQRTEQRDSAMYRCASSPGRTSYEQYFGPGTRLTVT.

The chain links TRBV4-1 to TRBJ2-1, with a tentative D call TRBD2 (6 bases). Germline V lookup: CDR1 MGHRA, CDR2 YSYEKL. This CDR3 has 15 amino acids. The ends were cut back, 4 bases at V and 4 bases at J, with 14 bases in the middle. CDR3 sequence: CASSLLGLVYNEQFF. The CDR3 nucleotides are TGCGCCAGCAGCCTGCTGGGACTCGTTTACAATGAGCAGTTCTTC.

This clonotype was seen a few times. This rearrangement joins TRBV10-2 to TRBJ2-7; weak D call: TRBD1 (5 bases). The V and J ends lost 3 bases and 2 bases respectively, with 14 bases between them. Germline-derived CDR1 and CDR2 are WSHSY and SAAADI. The CDR3 is 15 amino acids. The CDR3 loop reads CASSDSGLPTYEQYF. Written as DNA, the CDR3 is TGCGCCAGCAGTGACTCAGGGCTCCCCACCTACGAGCAGTACTTC.

The chain links TRBV7-6 to TRBJ2-2; 7 bases are a match to TRBD2. CDR3 length: 14 amino acids. Germline CDR1 reads SGHVS; CDR2 reads FNYEAQ. The junction had 3 bases not matched to a gene; V was cut back by 4 bases and J by 4 bases. This CDR3 is CASSSGLVTGELFF. In DNA, the CDR3 is TGTGCCAGCAGCTCCGGACTAGTCACCGGGGAGCTGTTTTTT.

The chain employs TRBV7-8 and TRBJ2-7, with 9 bases fitting TRBD2. The CDR3 totals 15 residues. CDR1 and CDR2 (germline): SGHVS, FQNEAQ. The ends lost 5 bases at V and 4 bases at J; junction bases unmatched: 9. This CDR3 reads CASSHLAGLQYEQYF. The CDR3 bases are TGTGCCAGCAGCCACCTAGCGGGGCTGCAGTACGAGCAGTACTTC.

This sequence joins TRBV24-1 and TRBJ2-1; D uncertain. V dropped 3 bases and J dropped 8 bases, with 16 bases sitting between them. The germline V gene has CDR1 KGHDR and CDR2 SFDVKD. This CDR3 region has 15 residues. CDR3 nucleotide sequence: TGTGCCACCAGTGATCCGCTGATAACTCCTGATGAGCAGTTCTTC. It encodes CATSDPLITPDEQFF.

DNA of the CDR3: TGTGCCAGCAGCTTCGAACAGCGTTCACCCCTCCACTTT. Encoded protein: CASSFEQRSPLHF. The V gene is TRBV7-6, the J gene TRBJ1-6; no definite D call. CDR1 and CDR2 (germline): SGHVS, FNYEAQ. CDR3 size: 13 residues. With 3 bases removed from V and 9 bases from J, the gap between germline ends came to 9 bases.